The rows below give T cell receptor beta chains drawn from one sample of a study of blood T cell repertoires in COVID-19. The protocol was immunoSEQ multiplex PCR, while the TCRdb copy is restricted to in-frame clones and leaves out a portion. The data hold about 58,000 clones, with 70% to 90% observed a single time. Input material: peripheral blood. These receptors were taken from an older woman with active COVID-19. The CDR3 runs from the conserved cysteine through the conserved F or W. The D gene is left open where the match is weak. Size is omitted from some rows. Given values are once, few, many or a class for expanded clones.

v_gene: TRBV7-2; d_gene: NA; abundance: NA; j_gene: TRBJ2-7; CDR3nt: TGTGCCAGCAGCTTAGGGTTTTCAGTTGGCGAGCAGTACTTC; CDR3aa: CASSLGFSVGEQYF
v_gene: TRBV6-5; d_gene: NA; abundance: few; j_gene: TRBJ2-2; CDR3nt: TGTGCCAGCAAGGACAGTTTGAACACCGGGGAGCTGTTTTTT; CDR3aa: CASKDSLNTGELFF
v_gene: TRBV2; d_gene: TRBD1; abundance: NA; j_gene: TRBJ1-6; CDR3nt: TGTGCCAGCAGTGAATCGACAGGGGGCCCGAATTCACCCCTCCACTTT; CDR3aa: CASSESTGGPNSPLHF
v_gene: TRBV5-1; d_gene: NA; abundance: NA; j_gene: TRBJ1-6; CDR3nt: TGCGCCAGCAGCCTGCGTCAGCCCACAGGGCTCACAGAGGATTCACCCCTCCACTTT; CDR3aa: CASSLRQPTGLTEDSPLHF
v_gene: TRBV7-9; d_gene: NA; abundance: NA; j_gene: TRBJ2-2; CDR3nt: TGTGCCAGCAGCTCCTTATGGGGAGTTGCGTCGGACACCGGGGAGCTGTTTTTT; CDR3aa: CASSSLWGVASDTGELFF
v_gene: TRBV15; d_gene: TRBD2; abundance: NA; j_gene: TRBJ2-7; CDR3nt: TGTGCCACCAGCAGTAGCGGGGGGGCCTTTTACGAGCAGTACTTC; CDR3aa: CATSSSGGAFYEQYF
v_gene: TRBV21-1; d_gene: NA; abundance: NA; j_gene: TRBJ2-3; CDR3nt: TGTGCCAGCAGCATGCCCTTTGGCGGATGCACAGATACGCAGTATTTT; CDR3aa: CASSMPFGGCTDTQYF
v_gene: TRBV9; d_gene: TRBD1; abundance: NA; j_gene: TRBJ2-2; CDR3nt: TGTGCCAGCAGCGCCCGGACAGGGATGAACACCGGGGAGCTGTTTTTT; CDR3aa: CASSARTGMNTGELFF
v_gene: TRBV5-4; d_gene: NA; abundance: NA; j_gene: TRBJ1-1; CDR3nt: TGTGCCAGCAGCTATGGCCAAGGGGCACCTGAAGCTTTCTTT; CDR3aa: CASSYGQGAPEAFF
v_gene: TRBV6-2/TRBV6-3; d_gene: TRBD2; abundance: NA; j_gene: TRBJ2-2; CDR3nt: TGTGCCAGCAGCTCCGGCCTGCTAGCGGGGGTCGTCGGGGAGCTGTTTTTT; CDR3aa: CASSSGLLAGVVGELFF
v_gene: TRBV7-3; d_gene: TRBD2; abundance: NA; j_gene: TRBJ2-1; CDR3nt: TGTGCCAGCAGTGGGGGACTAGACTCCTACAATGAGCAGTTCTTC; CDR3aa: CASSGGLDSYNEQFF
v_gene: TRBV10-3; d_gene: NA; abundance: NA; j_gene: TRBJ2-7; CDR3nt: TGTGCCATCAGTGACATGGACTCATACGAGCAGTACTTC; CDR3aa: CAISDMDSYEQYF
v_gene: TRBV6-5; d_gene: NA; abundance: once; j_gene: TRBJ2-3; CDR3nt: TGTGCCAGCAGTTACTCGGGGGGGCCCTCAGATACGCAGTATTTT; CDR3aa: CASSYSGGPSDTQYF
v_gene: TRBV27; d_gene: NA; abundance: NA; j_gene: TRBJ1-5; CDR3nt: TGTGCCAGCAGGTCGGTTGGGCCCAATCAGCCCCAGCATTTT; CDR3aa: CASRSVGPNQPQHF
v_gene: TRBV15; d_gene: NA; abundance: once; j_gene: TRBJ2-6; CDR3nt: TGTGCCACCAGCAGCTTCGTGAGCTCTGGGGCCAACGTCCTGACTTTC; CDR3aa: CATSSFVSSGANVLTF
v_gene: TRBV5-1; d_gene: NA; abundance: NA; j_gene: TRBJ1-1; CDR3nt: TGCGCCAGCAGCCCCATGGGGCAGGAACGGTCTGAAGCTTTCTTT; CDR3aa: CASSPMGQERSEAFF
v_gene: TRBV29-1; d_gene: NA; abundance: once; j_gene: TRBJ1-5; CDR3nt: TGCAGCGTTCGGACAGACAATAGCAATCAGCCCCAGCATTTT; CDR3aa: CSVRTDNSNQPQHF
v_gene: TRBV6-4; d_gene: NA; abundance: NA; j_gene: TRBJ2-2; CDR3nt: TGTGCCAGCGAATTAGACACCGGGGAGCTGTTTTTT; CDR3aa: CASELDTGELFF
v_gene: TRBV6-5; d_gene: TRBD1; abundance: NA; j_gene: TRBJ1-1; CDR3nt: TGTGCCAGCAGTTTCATTTCGACAGGGGTGAACACTGAAGCTTTCTTT; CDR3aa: CASSFISTGVNTEAFF
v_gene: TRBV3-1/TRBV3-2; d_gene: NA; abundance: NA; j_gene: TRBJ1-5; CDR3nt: TGTGCCAGCAGCCTATCACAGGGCGATCAGCCCCAGCATTTT; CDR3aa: CASSLSQGDQPQHF
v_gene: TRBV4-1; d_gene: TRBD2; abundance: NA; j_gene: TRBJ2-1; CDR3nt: TGCGCCAGCAGCCCGGGCGGGGGGGCGAATGAGCAGTTCTTC; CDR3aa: CASSPGGGANEQFF
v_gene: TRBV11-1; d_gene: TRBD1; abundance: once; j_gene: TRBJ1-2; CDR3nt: TGTGCCAGCACCGGGGACAGCTATGGCTACACCTTC; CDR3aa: CASTGDSYGYTF
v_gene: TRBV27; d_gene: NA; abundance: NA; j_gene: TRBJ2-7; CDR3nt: TGTGCCAGCAGTTCCCTAACGGGACTGTCCTACGAGCAGTACTTC; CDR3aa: CASSSLTGLSYEQYF
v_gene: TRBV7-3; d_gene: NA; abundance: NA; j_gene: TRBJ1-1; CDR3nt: TGTGCCAGCAGCTCTCTAGGGAACACTGAAGCTTTCTTT; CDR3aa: CASSSLGNTEAFF
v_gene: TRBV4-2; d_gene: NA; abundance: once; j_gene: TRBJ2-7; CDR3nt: TGTGCCAGCAGCCAAGATCGACAGTTCTTCTACGAGCAGTACTTC; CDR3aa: CASSQDRQFFYEQYF
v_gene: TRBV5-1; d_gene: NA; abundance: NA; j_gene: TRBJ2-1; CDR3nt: TGCGCCAGCAGCTTCACGCCTTTTTTTCAGGATGAGCAGTTCTTC; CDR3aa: CASSFTPFFQDEQFF
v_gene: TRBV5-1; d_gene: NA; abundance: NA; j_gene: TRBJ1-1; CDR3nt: TGCGCCAGCAGCCTCCAGCCGGACACGGGGAACACTGAAGCTTTCTTT; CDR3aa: CASSLQPDTGNTEAFF
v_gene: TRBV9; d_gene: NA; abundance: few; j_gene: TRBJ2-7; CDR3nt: TGTGCCAGCGGGCGACAGGTCCAGTCCTACGAGCAGTACTTC; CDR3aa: CASGRQVQSYEQYF
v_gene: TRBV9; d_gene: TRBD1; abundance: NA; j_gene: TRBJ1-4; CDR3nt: TGTGCCAGCAGCGAGACCGGGACAGTCGAAAAACTGTTTTTT; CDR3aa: CASSETGTVEKLFF
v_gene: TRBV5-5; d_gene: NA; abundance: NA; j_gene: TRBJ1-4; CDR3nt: TGTGCCAGCAGCGGTAATGCGGTGGGGGCAGTCGAAAAACTGTTTTTT; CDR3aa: CASSGNAVGAVEKLFF
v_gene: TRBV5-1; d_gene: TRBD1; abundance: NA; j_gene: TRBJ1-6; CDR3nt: TGCGCCAGCGCCGGGACAGGGGATAATTCACCCCTCCACTTT; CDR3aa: CASAGTGDNSPLHF
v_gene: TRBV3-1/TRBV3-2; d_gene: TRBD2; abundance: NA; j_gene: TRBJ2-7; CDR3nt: TGTGCCAGCAGCTCTAGACTAGCGGGCCTCTACGAGCAGTACTTC; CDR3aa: CASSSRLAGLYEQYF
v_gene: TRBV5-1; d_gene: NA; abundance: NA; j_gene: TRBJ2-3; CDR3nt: TGCGCCAGCAGCTTGGGAAGCGGGCGCACAGATACGCAGTATTTT; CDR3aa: CASSLGSGRTDTQYF
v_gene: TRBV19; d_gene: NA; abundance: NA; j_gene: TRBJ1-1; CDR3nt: TGTGCCAGTAGTATCAGGGGATATACTGAAGCTTTCTTT; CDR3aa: CASSIRGYTEAFF
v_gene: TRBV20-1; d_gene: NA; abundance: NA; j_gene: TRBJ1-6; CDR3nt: TGCAGTGCTAGTGTCCCGGGATTTGGGTCACCCCTCCACTTT; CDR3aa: CSASVPGFGSPLHF
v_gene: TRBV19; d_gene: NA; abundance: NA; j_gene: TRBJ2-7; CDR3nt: TGTGCCAGCCAGGGCGCGACGGTCGAGCAGTACTTC; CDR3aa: CASQGATVEQYF
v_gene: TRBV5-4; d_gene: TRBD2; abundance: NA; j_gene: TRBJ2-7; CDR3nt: TGTGCCAGCACCACCCGCGGGCTAGCGGACGAGCAGTACTTC; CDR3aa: CASTTRGLADEQYF
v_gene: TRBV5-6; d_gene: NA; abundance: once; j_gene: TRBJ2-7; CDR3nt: TGTGCCAGCAGCTTGGGAGCCTACGAGCAGTACTTC; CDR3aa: CASSLGAYEQYF
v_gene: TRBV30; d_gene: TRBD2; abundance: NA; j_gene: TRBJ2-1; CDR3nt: TGTGCCTTCGGGACTATGAGAGAGCAGTTCTTC; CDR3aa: CAFGTMREQFF